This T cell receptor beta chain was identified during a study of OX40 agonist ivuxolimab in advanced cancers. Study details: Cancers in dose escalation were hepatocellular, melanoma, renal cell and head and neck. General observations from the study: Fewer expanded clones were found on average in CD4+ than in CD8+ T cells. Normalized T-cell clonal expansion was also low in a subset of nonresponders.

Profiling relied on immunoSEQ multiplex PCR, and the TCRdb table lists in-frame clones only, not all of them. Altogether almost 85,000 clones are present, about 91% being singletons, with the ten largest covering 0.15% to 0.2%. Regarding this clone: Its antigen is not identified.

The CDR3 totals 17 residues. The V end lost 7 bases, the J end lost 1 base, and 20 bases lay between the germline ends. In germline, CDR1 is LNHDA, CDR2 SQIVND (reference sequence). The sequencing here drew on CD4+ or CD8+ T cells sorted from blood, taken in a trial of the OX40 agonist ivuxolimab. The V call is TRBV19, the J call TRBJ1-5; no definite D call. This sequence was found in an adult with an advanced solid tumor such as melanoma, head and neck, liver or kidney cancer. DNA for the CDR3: TGTGCCAGTACACCCATGAGAGGGAGGGCAAGCAATCAGCCCCAGCATTTT. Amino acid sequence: CASTPMRGRASNQPQHF.